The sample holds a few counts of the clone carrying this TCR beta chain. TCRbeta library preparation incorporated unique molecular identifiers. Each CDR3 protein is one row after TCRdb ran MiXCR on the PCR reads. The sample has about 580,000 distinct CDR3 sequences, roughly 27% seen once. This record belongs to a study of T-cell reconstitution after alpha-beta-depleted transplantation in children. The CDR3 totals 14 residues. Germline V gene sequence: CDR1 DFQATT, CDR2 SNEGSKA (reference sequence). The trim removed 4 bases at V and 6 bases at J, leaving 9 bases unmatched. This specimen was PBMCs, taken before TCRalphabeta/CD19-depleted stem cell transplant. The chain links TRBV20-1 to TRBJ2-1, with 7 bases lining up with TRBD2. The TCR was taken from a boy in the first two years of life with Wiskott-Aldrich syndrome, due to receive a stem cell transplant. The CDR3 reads CSANAGARANEQFF. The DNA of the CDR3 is TGCAGTGCTAACGCGGGAGCTCGGGCCAATGAGCAGTTCTTC.